This T cell receptor beta chain derives from a study of T cell repertoires in cytomegalovirus infection. Study background: Evidence of both CMV infection and a matching HLA type came from public TCR beta signatures. The study's findings and limits: Identification of carriers of CMV plus the relevant HLA was performed using cumulative public TCR beta family frequency. HLA-C-restricted CMV clonotypes gave the most frequent clonotype in two of eight donors.

Turning to this clonotype: The antigen is unknown.

TCRdb passed the reads through MiXCR, listing each CDR3 protein once. This table has around 490,000 distinct CDR3 sequences, approximately 25% appearing once. V gave up 4 bases and J gave up 3 bases; unmatched junction bases: 4. This CDR3 region has 16 residues. In germline, CDR1 is SGHNT, CDR2 YYREEE (reference sequence). The gene calls are TRBV5-4 and TRBJ2-2, with 12 positions matching TRBD2. This receptor was taken from a human donor in good health (CMV status not recorded). Some clones in this sample may be carry-over from other donors' samples. What was sequenced was PBMCs. This CDR3 is CASSPRTSGDTGELFF. The CDR3 region has the DNA TGTGCCAGCAGCCCGCGGACTAGCGGGGACACCGGGGAGCTGTTTTTT. Full variable domain (rest looked up from reference TRBV5-4 and TRBJ2-2): ETGVTQSPTHLIKTRGQQVTLRCSSQSGHNTVSWYQQALGQGPQFIFQYYREEENGRGNFPPRFSGLQFPNYSSELNVNALELDDSALYLCASSPRTSGDTGELFFGEGSRLTVL.